What follows describes a single T cell receptor (beta chain). Assay: immunoSEQ multiplex PCR; the TCRdb copy retains only in-frame clones and omits some. The repertoire holds about 25,000 clones, with less than 95% as singletons. The data were obtained in a study of chemoradiotherapy in HPV16-positive cancers. Whole-study context: A couple of HPV16-positive patients' cells yielded candidate HPV-specific clones and common motifs.

CDR1 is GTSNPN and CDR2 is SVGIG in the germline V gene (reference sequence). Trimming pared 2 bases from V and 0 bases from J, leaving 2 bases between. The CDR3 is made up of 13 amino acids. This sequence was found in a human donor with HPV-associated anogenital cancer. The sample was acquired from a patient who underwent chemoradiotherapy. V gene TRBV30 combines with J gene TRBJ1-6; D uncertain. This CDR3 reads CAWSSSYNSPLHF. Here the CDR3 DNA reads TGTGCCTGGAGTTCCTCCTATAATTCACCCCTCCACTTT.